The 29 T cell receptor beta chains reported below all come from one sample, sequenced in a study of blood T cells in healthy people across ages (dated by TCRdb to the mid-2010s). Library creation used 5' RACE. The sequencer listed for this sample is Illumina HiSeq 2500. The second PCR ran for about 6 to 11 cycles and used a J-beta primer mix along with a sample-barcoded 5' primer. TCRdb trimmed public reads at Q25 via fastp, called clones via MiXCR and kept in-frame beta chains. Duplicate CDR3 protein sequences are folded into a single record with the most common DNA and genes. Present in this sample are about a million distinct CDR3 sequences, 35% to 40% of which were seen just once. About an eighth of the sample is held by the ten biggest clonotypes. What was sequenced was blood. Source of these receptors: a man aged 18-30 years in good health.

The CDR3 reads CASSQQESNTEAFF. The CDR3 DNA is TGTGCCAGCAGCCAACAGGAGTCGAACACTGAAGCTTTCTTT. The chain combines TRBV4-2 with TRBJ1-1; D unresolved. Deletions cut 2 bases from V and 1 base from J, with 8 bases between. The CDR3 spans 14 residues. CDR1 and CDR2 (germline): LGHNA, YNFKEQ.

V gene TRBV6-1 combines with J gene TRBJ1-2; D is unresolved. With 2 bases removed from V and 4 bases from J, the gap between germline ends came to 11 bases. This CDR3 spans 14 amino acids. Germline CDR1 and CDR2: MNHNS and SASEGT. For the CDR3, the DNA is TGTGCCAGCAGTGAAAACTTGGAGGTCTATGGCTACACCTTC. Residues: CASSENLEVYGYTF.

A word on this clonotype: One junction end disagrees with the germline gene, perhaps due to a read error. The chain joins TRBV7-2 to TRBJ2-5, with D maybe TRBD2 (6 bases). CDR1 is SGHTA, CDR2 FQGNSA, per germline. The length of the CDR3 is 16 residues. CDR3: CASSLGPLANQETQYF. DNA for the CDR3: TGTGCCAGCAGTTTAGGTCCACTAGCAAATCAAGAGACCCAGTACTTC.

CDR3 DNA sequence: TGTGCCACTAGCGGGGGGGCATCCAAAACCGGGGAGCTGTTTTTT. This sequence encodes CATSGGASKTGELFF. The V and J genes are TRBV15 and TRBJ2-2; 11 bases are a match to TRBD2. The ends lost 9 bases at V and 5 bases at J; junction bases unmatched: 8. This CDR3 comprises 15 residues. Germline CDR1 and CDR2: LNHNV and YYDKDF (reference sequence).

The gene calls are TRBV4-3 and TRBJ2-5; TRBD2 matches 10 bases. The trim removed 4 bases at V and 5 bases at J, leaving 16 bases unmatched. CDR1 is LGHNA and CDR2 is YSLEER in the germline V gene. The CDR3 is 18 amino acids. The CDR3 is CASSRTLAGAHLRETQYF. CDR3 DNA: TGCGCCAGCAGCCGAACCCTAGCGGGGGCCCACCTAAGGGAGACCCAGTACTTC.

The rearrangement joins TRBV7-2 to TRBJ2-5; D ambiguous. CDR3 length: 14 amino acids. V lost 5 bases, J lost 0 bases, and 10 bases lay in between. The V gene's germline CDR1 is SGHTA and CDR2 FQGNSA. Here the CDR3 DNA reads TGTGCCAGCAGCCCTACCCCGTACCAAGAGACCCAGTACTTC. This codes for CASSPTPYQETQYF.

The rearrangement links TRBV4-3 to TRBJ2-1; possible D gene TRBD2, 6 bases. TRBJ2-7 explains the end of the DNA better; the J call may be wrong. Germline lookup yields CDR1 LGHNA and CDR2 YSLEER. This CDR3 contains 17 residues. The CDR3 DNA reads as TGCGCCAGCAGCCAAGATACTAGCCCGAGCTCCTACAATGAGCAGTACTTC. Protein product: CASSQDTSPSSYNEQYF.

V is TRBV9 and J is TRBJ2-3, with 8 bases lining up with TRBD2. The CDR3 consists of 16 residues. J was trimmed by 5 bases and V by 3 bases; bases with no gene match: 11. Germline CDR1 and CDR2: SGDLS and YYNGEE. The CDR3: CASSETGGLIVDTQYF. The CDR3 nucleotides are TGTGCCAGCAGCGAGACGGGGGGGCTGATCGTAGATACGCAGTATTTT.

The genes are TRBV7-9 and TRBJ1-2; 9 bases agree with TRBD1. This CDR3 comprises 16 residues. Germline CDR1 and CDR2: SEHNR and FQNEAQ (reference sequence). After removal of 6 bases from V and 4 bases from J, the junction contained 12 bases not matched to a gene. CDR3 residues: CASRGDRDAVGYGYTF. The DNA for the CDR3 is TGTGCCAGCAGAGGGGACAGGGACGCGGTCGGCTATGGCTACACCTTC.

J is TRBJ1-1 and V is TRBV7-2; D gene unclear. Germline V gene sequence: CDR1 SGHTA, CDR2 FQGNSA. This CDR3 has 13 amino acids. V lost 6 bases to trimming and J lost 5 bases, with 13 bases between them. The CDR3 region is CASRTPKRTEAFF. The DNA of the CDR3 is TGTGCCAGCAGGACCCCAAAGAGGACTGAAGCTTTCTTT.

This chain's CDR3 is CASSFSPRGANYGYTF. The CDR3 nucleotides read TGTGCCAGCAGTTTCTCCCCCCGGGGGGCGAACTATGGCTACACCTTC. V is TRBV2 and J is TRBJ1-2, with D perhaps TRBD1 (6 bases). Per germline, CDR1 SNHLY and CDR2 FYNNEI. The CDR3 is 16 residues long. V was pared by 5 bases and J by 2 bases, with 18 bases between.

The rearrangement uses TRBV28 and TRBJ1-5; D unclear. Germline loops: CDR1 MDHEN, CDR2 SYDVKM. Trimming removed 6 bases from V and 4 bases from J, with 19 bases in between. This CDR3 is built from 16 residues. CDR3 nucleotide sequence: TGTGCCAGCAGCTCCGACTTGAAAAGTGGGAATCAGCCCCAGCATTTT. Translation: CASSSDLKSGNQPQHF.

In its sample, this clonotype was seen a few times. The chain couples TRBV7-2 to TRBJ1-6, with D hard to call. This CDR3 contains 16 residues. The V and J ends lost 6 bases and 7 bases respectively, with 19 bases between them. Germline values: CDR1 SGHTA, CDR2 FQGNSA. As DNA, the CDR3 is TGTGCCAGCAGGATTGCCCACGGGTGGGAGAATTCACCCCTCCACTTT. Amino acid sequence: CASRIAHGWENSPLHF.

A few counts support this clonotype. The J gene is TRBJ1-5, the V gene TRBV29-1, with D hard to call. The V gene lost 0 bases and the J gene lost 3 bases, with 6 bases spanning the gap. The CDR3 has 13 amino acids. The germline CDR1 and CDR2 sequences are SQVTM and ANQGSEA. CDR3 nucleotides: TGCAGCGTTGAAGAAGGGTACAATCAGCCCCAGCATTTT. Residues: CSVEEGYNQPQHF.

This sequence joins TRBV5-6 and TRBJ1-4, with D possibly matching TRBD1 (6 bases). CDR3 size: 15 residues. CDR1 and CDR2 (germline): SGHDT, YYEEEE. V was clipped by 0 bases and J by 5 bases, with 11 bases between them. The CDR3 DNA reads TGTGCCAGCAGCTTGGGTCAAACAGGGAATGAAAAACTGTTTTTT. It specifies CASSLGQTGNEKLFF. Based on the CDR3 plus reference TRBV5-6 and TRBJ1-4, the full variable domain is DAGVTQSPTHLIKTRGQQVTLRCSPKSGHDTVSWYQQALGQGPQFIFQYYEEEERQRGNFPDRFSGHQFPNYSSELNVNALLLGDSALYLCASSLGQTGNEKLFFGSGTQLSVL.

This chain's CDR3 is CASSDPGAGENEQFF. CDR3 nucleotide sequence: TGTGCCAGCAGTGATCCAGGGGCAGGTGAAAATGAGCAGTTCTTC. The chain combines TRBV25-1 with TRBJ2-1; a possible D gene is TRBD1 (6 bases). This CDR3 region has 15 residues. V was shortened by 3 bases and J by 7 bases, with 16 bases between the two germline ends. CDR1 is MGHDK and CDR2 is SYGVNS in the germline V gene.

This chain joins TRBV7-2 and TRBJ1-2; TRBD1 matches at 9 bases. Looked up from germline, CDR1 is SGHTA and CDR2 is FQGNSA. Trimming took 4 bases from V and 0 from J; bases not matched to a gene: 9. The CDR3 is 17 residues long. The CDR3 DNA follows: TGTGCCAGCAGCTCCCCGGGACAGGGCCTTTCTAACTATGGCTACACCTTC. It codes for CASSSPGQGLSNYGYTF.

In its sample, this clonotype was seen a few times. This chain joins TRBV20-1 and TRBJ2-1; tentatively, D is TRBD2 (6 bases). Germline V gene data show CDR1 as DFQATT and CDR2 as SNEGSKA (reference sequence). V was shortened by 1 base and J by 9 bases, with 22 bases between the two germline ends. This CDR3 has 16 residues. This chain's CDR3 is CSARGLGSIDSGEQFF. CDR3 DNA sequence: TGCAGTGCTAGAGGTCTCGGGAGTATAGATTCGGGTGAGCAGTTCTTC.

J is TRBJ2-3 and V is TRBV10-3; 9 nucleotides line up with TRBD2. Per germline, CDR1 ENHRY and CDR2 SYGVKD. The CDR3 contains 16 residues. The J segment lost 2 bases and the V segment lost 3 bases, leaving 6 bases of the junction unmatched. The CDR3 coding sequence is TGTGCCATCAGTGATTTAGCGGGGGAGTCCACAGATACGCAGTATTTT. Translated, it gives CAISDLAGESTDTQYF.

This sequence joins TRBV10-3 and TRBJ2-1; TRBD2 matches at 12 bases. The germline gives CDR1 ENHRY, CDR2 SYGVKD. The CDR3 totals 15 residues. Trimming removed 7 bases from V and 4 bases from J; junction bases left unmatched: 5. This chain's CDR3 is CAITQGLAGYNEQFF. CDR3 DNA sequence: TGTGCCATCACCCAGGGACTAGCGGGTTACAATGAGCAGTTCTTC.

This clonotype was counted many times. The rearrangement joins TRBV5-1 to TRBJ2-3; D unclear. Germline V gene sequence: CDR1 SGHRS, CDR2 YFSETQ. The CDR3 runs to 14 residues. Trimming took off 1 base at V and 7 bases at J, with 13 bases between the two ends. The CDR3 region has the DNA TGCGCCAGCAGCTTGAAGACGAGCGCAAATACGCAGTATTTT. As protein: CASSLKTSANTQYF.

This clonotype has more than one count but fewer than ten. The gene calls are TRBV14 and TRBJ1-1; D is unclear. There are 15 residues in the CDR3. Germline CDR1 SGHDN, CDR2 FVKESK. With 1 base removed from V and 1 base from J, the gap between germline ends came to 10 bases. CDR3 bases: TGTGCCAGCAGCCAAGCAGGAGCAGCGAACACTGAAGCTTTCTTT. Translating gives CASSQAGAANTEAFF.

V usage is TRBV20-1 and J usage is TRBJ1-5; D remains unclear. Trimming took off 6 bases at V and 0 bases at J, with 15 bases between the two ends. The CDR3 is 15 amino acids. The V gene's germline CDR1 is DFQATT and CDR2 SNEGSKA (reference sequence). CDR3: CSAGPGSPSNQPQHF. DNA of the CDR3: TGCAGTGCAGGGCCGGGCAGCCCTAGCAATCAGCCCCAGCATTTT.

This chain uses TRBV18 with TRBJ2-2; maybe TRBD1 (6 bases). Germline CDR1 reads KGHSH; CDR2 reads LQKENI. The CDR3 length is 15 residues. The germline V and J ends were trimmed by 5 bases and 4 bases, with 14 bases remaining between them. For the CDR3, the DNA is TGTGCCAGCTCAATCCGGCAGGGGACCACCGGGGAGCTGTTTTTT. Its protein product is CASSIRQGTTGELFF. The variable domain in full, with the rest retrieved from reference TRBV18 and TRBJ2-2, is NAGVMQNPRHLVRRRGQEARLRCSPMKGHSHVYWYRQLPEEGLKFMVYLQKENIIDESGMPKERFSAEFPKEGPSILRIQQVVRGDSAAYFCASSIRQGTTGELFFGEGSRLTVL.

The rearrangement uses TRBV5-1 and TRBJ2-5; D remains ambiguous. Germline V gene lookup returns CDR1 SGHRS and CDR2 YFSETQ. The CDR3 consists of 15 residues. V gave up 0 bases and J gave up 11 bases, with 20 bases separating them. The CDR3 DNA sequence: TGCGCCAGCAGCTTGGGTCCCGTGTCTCTCAATGAGCAGTACTTC. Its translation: CASSLGPVSLNEQYF.

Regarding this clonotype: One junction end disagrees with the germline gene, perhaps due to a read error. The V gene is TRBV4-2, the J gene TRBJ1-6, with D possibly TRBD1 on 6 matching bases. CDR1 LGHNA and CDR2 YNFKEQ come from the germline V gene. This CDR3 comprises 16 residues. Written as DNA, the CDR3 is TGTGCCGGCAGCCCGGACAGTATGCCCTATAATTCACCCCTCCACTTT. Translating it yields CAGSPDSMPYNSPLHF.

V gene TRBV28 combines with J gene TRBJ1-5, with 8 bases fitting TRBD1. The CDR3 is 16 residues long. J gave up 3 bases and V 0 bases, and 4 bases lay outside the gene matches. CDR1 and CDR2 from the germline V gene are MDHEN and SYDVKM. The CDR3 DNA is TGTGCCAGCAGTTTATGGACAGGGGCTTCCAATCAGCCCCAGCATTTT. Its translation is CASSLWTGASNQPQHF.

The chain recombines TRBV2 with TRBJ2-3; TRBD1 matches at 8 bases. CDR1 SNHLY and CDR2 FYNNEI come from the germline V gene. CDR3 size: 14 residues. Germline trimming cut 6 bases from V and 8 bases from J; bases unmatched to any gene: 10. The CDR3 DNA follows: TGTGCCAGCAGCGACAGGGGAGGCGCAGGTACGCAGTATTTT. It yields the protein CASSDRGGAGTQYF.

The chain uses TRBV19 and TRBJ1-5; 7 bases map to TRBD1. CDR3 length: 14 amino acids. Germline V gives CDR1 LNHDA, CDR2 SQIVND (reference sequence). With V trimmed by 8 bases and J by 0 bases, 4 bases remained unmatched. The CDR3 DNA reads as TGTGCCAGTGAGGGGGCTGATAGCAATCAGCCCCAGCATTTT. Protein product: CASEGADSNQPQHF. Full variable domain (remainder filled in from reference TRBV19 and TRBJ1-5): DGGITQSPKYLFRKEGQNVTLSCEQNLNHDAMYWYRQDPGQGLRLIYYSQIVNDFQKGDIAEGYSVSREKKESFPLTVTSAQKNPTAFYLCASEGADSNQPQHFGDGTRLSIL.